This T cell receptor beta chain was retrieved from a study of chemoradiotherapy in HPV16-positive cancers. Only a few counts were recorded for this clone. Its cognate antigen is unknown. Study results and limitations: Only a couple of HPV16-positive patients supplied the functional HPV-specificity definition. HPV-responsive T-cell expansion during chemoradiotherapy was linked to improved recurrence-free survival in HPV16-positive patients.

The CDR3 contains 14 residues. V lost 7 bases to trimming and J lost 4 bases, with 16 bases between them. The germline gives CDR1 MDHEN, CDR2 SYDVKM. Data came from immunoSEQ multiplex PCR; TCRdb stores just in-frame clones and leaves some out. Of some 10,000 clones detected, around 74% appear once; the ten largest clones hold around 10%. Sampling was performed from a patient who underwent chemoradiotherapy. This receptor was identified in a human donor with HPV-associated anogenital cancer. The chain is built from TRBV28 and TRBJ1-1; tentatively, D is TRBD1 (5 bases). CDR3 sequence: CASTLGTVGTEAFF. The CDR3 DNA reads as TGTGCCAGCACCCTGGGGACGGTGGGCACTGAAGCTTTCTTT.